A selection of T cell receptor beta chains follows, all from one sample in a study of blood T cell repertoires in COVID-19. Measured with immunoSEQ multiplex PCR; TCRdb has only the in-frame clones, and not every one. There are 170,000 or so clones in the sample; around 80% occur only once, and approximately 6.2% lies in the top ten. Sequenced sample: peripheral blood. These receptors all come from a man in his 70s with active or convalescent COVID-19. CDR3s include the opening cysteine and the closing phenylalanine or tryptophan. D genes are given only for firm matches. A clone size is listed for some rows: how often the clone was seen (once, few, many), or a class if it is expanded.

>TRBJ2-3|TRBV30|-|-
TGTGCCTGGAGTGTAACTGATACGCAGTATTTT
CAWSVTDTQYF
>TRBJ1-5|TRBV10-3|few|-
TGTGCCATCAGTGAGTCGACGGGAAATCAGCCCCAGCATTTT
CAISESTGNQPQHF
>TRBJ2-5|TRBV7-9|-|-
TGTGCCAGCAGAAAGGGGATAGAAGCGGAGACCCAGTACTTC
CASRKGIEAETQYF
>TRBJ2-5|TRBV2|few|-
TGTGCCAGCAGTGAGGCGGCGGGGCGGGAGACCCAGTACTTC
CASSEAAGRETQYF
>TRBJ2-7|TRBV2|few|-
TGTGCCAGCAGTGTTGACGTAAACCCGAGGTTTGGGTACGAGCAGTACTTC
CASSVDVNPRFGYEQYF
>TRBJ2-5|TRBV20-1|-|TRBD2
TGCAGTGCTAGTAGCGGGAGTGTACAAGAGACCCAGTACTTC
CSASSGSVQETQYF
>TRBJ2-2|TRBV3-1/TRBV3-2|-|-
TGTGCCAGCAGCCCTCCCAACCTAGAGCTGTTTTTT
CASSPPNLELFF
>TRBJ1-2|TRBV3-1/TRBV3-2|-|-
TGTGCCAGCAGCCCCTTATTACCGGGACACCTAACTAACTATGGCTACACCTTC
CASSPLLPGHLTNYGYTF
>TRBJ1-4|TRBV29-1|few|-
TGCAGCGGTGAATATAATGAAAAACTGTTTTTT
CSGEYNEKLFF
>TRBJ1-1|TRBV29-1|few|-
TGCAGCGTCTCATCAGGGCGAGCTGAAGCTTTCTTT
CSVSSGRAEAFF
>TRBJ2-5|TRBV29-1|-|-
TGCAGCGTTGCCGGGCCCAGCGGGCGGGAGACCCAGTACTTC
CSVAGPSGRETQYF
>TRBJ2-1|TRBV6-2/TRBV6-3|once|TRBD2
TGTGCCAGCAGCCCTACTCCGGGACTAGCGGGGTCTTCCTACAATGAGCAGTTCTTC
CASSPTPGLAGSSYNEQFF